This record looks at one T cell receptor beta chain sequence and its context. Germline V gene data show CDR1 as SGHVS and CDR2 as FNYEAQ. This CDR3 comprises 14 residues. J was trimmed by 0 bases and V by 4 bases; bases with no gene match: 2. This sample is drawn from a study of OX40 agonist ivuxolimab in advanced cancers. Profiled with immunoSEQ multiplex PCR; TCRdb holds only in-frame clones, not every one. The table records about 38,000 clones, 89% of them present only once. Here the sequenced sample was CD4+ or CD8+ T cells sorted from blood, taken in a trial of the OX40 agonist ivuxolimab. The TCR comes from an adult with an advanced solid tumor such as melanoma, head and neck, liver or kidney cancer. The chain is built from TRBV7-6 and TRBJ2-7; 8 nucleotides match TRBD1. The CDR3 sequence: CASSSGTGSYEQYF. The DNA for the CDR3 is TGTGCCAGCAGCTCCGGGACAGGCTCCTACGAGCAGTACTTC.